Presented here are 24 T cell receptor beta chains from one specimen sequenced in a study of blood T cell repertoires in COVID-19. The data were produced by immunoSEQ multiplex PCR, yet TCRdb's version contains in-frame clones alone and is incomplete. This sample has tens of thousands of clones, with roughly 85% found just once. The material sequenced was peripheral blood. The receptors were gathered from a man in his forties or fifties with COVID-19, enrolled during active disease.

This chain connects TRBV24-1 to TRBJ2-2, with a weak D call TRBD1 (6 bases). The ends were cut back, 0 bases at V and 6 bases at J, with 7 bases in the middle. Germline CDR1 KGHDR, CDR2 SFDVKD. CDR3 length equals 14 residues. This CDR3 reads CATSDLRGSGELFF. CDR3 nucleotide sequence: TGTGCCACCAGTGATTTGAGGGGGTCCGGGGAGCTGTTTTTT.

This rearrangement joins TRBV7-2 to TRBJ2-7; a possible D gene is TRBD1 (5 bases). Trimming cost V 6 bases and J 0 bases, with 15 bases left between them. There are 15 residues in the CDR3. CDR1 SGHTA and CDR2 FQGNSA come from the germline V gene. As DNA, the CDR3 is TGTGCCAGCAGGGAAACAGGCTTTTCCTCCTACGAGCAGTACTTC. Encoded protein: CASRETGFSSYEQYF. The variable domain in full, completed from reference TRBV7-2 and TRBJ2-7, reads GAGVSQSPSNKVTEKGKDVELRCDPISGHTALYWYRQSLGQGLEFLIYFQGNSAPDKSGLPSDRFSAERTGGSVSTLTIQRTQQEDSAVYLCASRETGFSSYEQYFGPGTRLTVT.

The chain recombines TRBV11-1 with TRBJ2-6; 7 bases are shared with TRBD1. V trimming: 5 bases; J trimming: 4 bases; junction bases outside the gene matches: 5. CDR3 length: 15 amino acids. CDR1 and CDR2 (germline): SGHAT, FQDESV (reference sequence). CDR3 sequence: CASSPRGPGANVLTF. The CDR3 nucleotides read TGTGCCAGCAGCCCAAGGGGGCCGGGGGCCAACGTCCTGACTTTC. Filled out from reference TRBV11-1 and TRBJ2-6, the complete variable domain reads EAEVAQSPRYKITEKSQAVAFWCDPISGHATLYWYRQILGQGPELLVQFQDESVVDDSQLPKDRFSAERLKGVDSTLKIQPAELGDSAMYLCASSPRGPGANVLTFGAGSRLTVL.

The CDR3 DNA reads TGTGCCACTGAGAAGGAGAGAGCCGCGGAGCAGTACTTC. Amino acid sequence: CATEKERAAEQYF. The J gene is TRBJ2-7, the V gene TRBV2; D is undetermined. Germline CDR1 is SNHLY and CDR2 is FYNNEI. The CDR3 extends over 13 amino acids. Trimming shortened V by 10 bases and J by 7 bases, and 20 bases separated the two germline ends.

The gene calls are TRBV5-4 and TRBJ1-6, with D possibly TRBD1 on 5 matching bases. The CDR3 length is 12 residues. Trimming left V 1 base short and J 9 bases short, with 5 bases between. Germline values: CDR1 SGHNT, CDR2 YYREEE (reference sequence). The CDR3 nucleotides are TGTGCCAGCAGCTTGCAGGGTTCACCCCTCCACTTT. This gives the protein CASSLQGSPLHF.

CDR3 sequence (DNA): TGTGCCAGTAGCCGGGACAGGAGTCTCGAGCAGTACTTC. Translating it yields CASSRDRSLEQYF. The rearrangement links TRBV19 to TRBJ2-7; 8 bases match TRBD1. The CDR3 sequence is 13 residues long. The J segment lost 6 bases and the V segment lost 6 bases, leaving 7 bases of the junction unmatched. Germline V gene data show CDR1 as LNHDA and CDR2 as SQIVND (reference sequence).

V usage is TRBV29-1 and J usage is TRBJ2-7; possible D gene TRBD2, 7 bases. This CDR3 is built from 15 residues. CDR1 is SQVTM and CDR2 is ANQGSEA in the germline V gene. With 0 bases removed from V and 0 bases from J, the gap between germline ends came to 12 bases. CDR3: CSVEDPRGGSYEQYF. The CDR3 DNA reads TGCAGCGTTGAAGATCCTAGGGGGGGCTCCTACGAGCAGTACTTC.

This sequence joins TRBV7-3 and TRBJ2-3; 14 bases are a match to TRBD2. CDR3 size: 15 residues. Germline values: CDR1 SGHTA, CDR2 FQGTGA. Unmatched junction bases numbered 4, after V lost 5 bases and J lost 6 bases. The CDR3, as DNA: TGTGCCAGCAGCCGACTAGCGGGAGGGCCGGATACGCAGTATTTT. This translates into CASSRLAGGPDTQYF.

The V gene is TRBV7-3, the J gene TRBJ2-3; D remains ambiguous. The ends were cut back, 0 bases at V and 4 bases at J, with 5 bases in the middle. CDR1 is SGHTA and CDR2 is FQGTGA in the germline V gene. The CDR3 is made up of 13 amino acids. The CDR3 loop reads CASSLTLSDTQYF. Written as DNA, the CDR3 is TGTGCCAGCAGCTTAACCCTGTCAGATACGCAGTATTTT.

This clone has only one observation. Sequence at one end of the junction differs from germline and may be a read error. The rearrangement uses TRBV29-1 and TRBJ2-1; 8 bases agree with TRBD2. There are 16 residues in the CDR3. Germline V gene lookup returns CDR1 SQVTM and CDR2 ANQGSEA. The CDR3 reads CSVEEVGLDPRNEQFF. Written as DNA, the CDR3 is TGCAGCGTGGAAGAGGTGGGACTAGACCCGCGGAATGAGCAGTTCTTC.

This sequence joins TRBV6-2 or TRBV6-3 and TRBJ2-7; no clear D. This CDR3 contains 12 residues. Looked up from germline, CDR1 is MNHEY and CDR2 is SVGEGT. The ends were cut back, 2 bases at V and 3 bases at J, with 5 bases in the middle. The CDR3 coding sequence is TGTGCCAGCAGTTACCCATTCTACGAGCAGTACTTC. Residues: CASSYPFYEQYF.

The CDR3 sequence: CASSRTGGTEQYF. CDR3 DNA: TGTGCCAGCAGTAGGACAGGGGGGACCGAGCAGTACTTC. The chain has TRBV6-5 and TRBJ2-7, with 10 bases identical to TRBD1. V was pared by 5 bases and J by 6 bases, with 4 bases of the junction left unmatched. Per germline, CDR1 MNHEY and CDR2 SVGAGI. This CDR3 contains 13 residues.

This clone was detected a few times. The rearrangement links TRBV5-4 to TRBJ2-3, with TRBD2 as a possible D gene (5 bases). Trimming stripped 2 bases from V and 1 base from J, with 5 bases between. Germline V gives CDR1 SGHNT, CDR2 YYREEE (reference sequence). The CDR3 runs 13 residues. The CDR3 sequence is CASSFSGTDTQYF. CDR3 bases: TGTGCCAGCAGCTTTAGCGGCACAGATACGCAGTATTTT.

The rearrangement uses TRBV7-2 and TRBJ2-5; perhaps TRBD1 as D (6 bases). V was clipped by 1 base and J by 2 bases, with 8 bases between them. Germline-derived CDR1 and CDR2 are SGHTA and FQGNSA. This CDR3 is built from 14 residues. CDR3: CASSLVGAQETQYF. The CDR3 DNA is TGTGCCAGCAGCTTAGTGGGGGCTCAAGAGACCCAGTACTTC.

The V call is TRBV30, the J call TRBJ1-1, with D possibly matching TRBD1 (6 bases). The V and J ends lost 2 bases and 5 bases respectively, with 15 bases between them. The CDR3 consists of 14 residues. Germline V gives CDR1 GTSNPN, CDR2 SVGIG (reference sequence). The DNA for the CDR3 is TGTGCCTGGAGTCCCCCAGGGGCGAAGACTGAAGCTTTCTTT. Its protein product is CAWSPPGAKTEAFF.

This clone was detected once. The V call is TRBV10-2, the J call TRBJ2-1; D is undetermined. Germline CDR1 reads WSHSY; CDR2 reads SAAADI. There are 12 residues in the CDR3. Trimming stripped 6 bases from V and 5 bases from J, with 8 bases between. The CDR3 coding sequence is TGCGCCAGCAGCCCCGGAGACAATGAGCAGTTCTTC. Translating gives CASSPGDNEQFF.

The chain couples TRBV19 to TRBJ1-5, with a weak D call TRBD1 (5 bases). The CDR3 loop spans 14 amino acids. Between the trimmed V and J ends, which lost 5 bases and 2 bases, there was a span of 10 bases. The germline V gene has CDR1 LNHDA and CDR2 SQIVND (reference sequence). CDR3 in amino acids: CASSPVGGNQPQHF. CDR3 sequence (DNA): TGTGCCAGTAGTCCTGTAGGGGGCAATCAGCCCCAGCATTTT.

The chain uses TRBV4-1 and TRBJ1-1; TRBD1 is a possible D gene (5 bases). CDR1 is MGHRA and CDR2 is YSYEKL in the germline V gene. Trimming shortened V by 2 bases and J by 5 bases, and 9 bases separated the two germline ends. The CDR3 length is 13 residues. The CDR3 is CASSQFDRTEAFF. The CDR3 DNA follows: TGCGCCAGCAGCCAATTCGACAGAACTGAAGCTTTCTTT.

This sequence joins TRBV10-2 and TRBJ2-1; D is perhaps TRBD1 (6 bases). CDR1 is WSHSY and CDR2 is SAAADI in the germline V gene. The CDR3 consists of 17 residues. V lost 6 bases, J lost 6 bases, and 24 bases lay in between. The CDR3 here is CASSPEQGPLVANEQFF. The CDR3, as DNA: TGCGCCAGCAGCCCCGAACAGGGACCTCTCGTCGCCAATGAGCAGTTCTTC.

This CDR3 is CASLGGLRETQYF. The CDR3 DNA follows: TGTGCCAGCTTAGGGGGCCTACGGGAGACCCAGTACTTC. The chain combines TRBV7-9 with TRBJ2-5, with 7 bases matching TRBD1. V shed 8 bases, J shed 5 bases, and the junction held 8 bases outside the gene matches. The CDR3 loop spans 13 amino acids. Germline V gene lookup returns CDR1 SEHNR and CDR2 FQNEAQ (reference sequence). The full variable domain, completed using reference TRBV7-9 and TRBJ2-5, is DTGVSQNPRHKITKRGQNVTFRCDPISEHNRLYWYRQTLGQGPEFLTYFQNEAQLEKSRLLSDRFSAERPKGSFSTLEIQRTEQGDSAMYLCASLGGLRETQYFGPGTRLLVL.

The chain recombines TRBV27 with TRBJ2-7; 8 bases match TRBD1. Germline CDR1 is MNHEY and CDR2 is SMNVEV (reference sequence). The CDR3 is made up of 15 amino acids. J lost 2 bases, V lost 6 bases, and 9 bases had no gene match. CDR3 sequence reads: CASSQGAGFPYEQYF. Written as DNA, the CDR3 is TGTGCCAGCAGCCAGGGGGCAGGGTTCCCCTACGAGCAGTACTTC.

The chain uses TRBV30 and TRBJ1-2; D call uncertain. The length of the CDR3 is 13 residues. V gave up 2 bases and J gave up 7 bases, with 14 bases separating them. Looked up from germline, CDR1 is GTSNPN and CDR2 is SVGIG (reference sequence). In DNA, the CDR3 is TGTGCCTGGAGTAGTATTGGGAGTGGTGGCTACACCTTC. Amino acid sequence: CAWSSIGSGGYTF.

V is TRBV11-1 and J is TRBJ2-5; 10 bases agree with TRBD1. Germline-derived CDR1 and CDR2 are SGHAT and FQDESV (reference sequence). CDR3 length: 15 residues. V lost 7 bases to trimming and J lost 3 bases; unmatched junction nucleotides: 8. The CDR3 nucleotides read TGTGCCAGCACGGGAGGGGGGACAGGGGAAGAGACCCAGTACTTC. This gives the protein CASTGGGTGEETQYF.

The rearrangement joins TRBV7-9 to TRBJ2-6; D is unclear. V was cut by 1 base and J by 4 bases, with 14 bases left in between. Germline-derived CDR1 and CDR2 are SEHNR and FQNEAQ (reference sequence). The CDR3 sequence is 17 residues long. CDR3 region: CASSLDAPGSGANVLTF. DNA of the CDR3: TGTGCCAGCAGCTTAGACGCGCCAGGATCAGGGGCCAACGTCCTGACTTTC.